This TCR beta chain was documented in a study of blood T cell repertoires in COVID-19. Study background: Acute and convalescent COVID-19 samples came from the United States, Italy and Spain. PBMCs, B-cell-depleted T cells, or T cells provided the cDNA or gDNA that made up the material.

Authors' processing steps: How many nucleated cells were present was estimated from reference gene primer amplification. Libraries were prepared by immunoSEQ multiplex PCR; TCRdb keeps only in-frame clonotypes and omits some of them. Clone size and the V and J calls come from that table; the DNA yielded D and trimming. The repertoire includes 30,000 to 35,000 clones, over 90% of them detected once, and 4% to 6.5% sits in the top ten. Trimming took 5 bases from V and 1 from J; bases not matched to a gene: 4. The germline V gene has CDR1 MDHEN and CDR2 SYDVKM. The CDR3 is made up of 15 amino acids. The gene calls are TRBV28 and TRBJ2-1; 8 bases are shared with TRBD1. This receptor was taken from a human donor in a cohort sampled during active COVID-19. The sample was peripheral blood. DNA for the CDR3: TGTGCCAGCAGTCCGAGACAGGGGTCCTACAATGAGCAGTTCTTC. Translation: CASSPRQGSYNEQFF.